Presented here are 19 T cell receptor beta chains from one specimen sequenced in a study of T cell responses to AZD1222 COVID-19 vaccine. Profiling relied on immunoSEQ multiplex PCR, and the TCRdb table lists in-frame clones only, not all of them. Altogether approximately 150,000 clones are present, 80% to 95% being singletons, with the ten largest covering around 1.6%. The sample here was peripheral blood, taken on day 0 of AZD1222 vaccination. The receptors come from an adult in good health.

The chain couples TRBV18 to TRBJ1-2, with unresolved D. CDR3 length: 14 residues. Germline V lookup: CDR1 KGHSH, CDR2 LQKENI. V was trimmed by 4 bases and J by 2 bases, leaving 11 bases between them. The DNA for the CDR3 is TGTGCCAGCTCACAGATGGGCCAGAACTATGGCTACACCTTC. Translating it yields CASSQMGQNYGYTF.

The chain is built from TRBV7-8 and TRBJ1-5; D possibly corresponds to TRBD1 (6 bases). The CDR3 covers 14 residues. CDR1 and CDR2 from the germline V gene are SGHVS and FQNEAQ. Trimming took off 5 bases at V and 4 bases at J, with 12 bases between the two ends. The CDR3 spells CASSSDRLNQPQHF. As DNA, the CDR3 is TGTGCCAGCAGCAGTGACAGGTTAAATCAGCCCCAGCATTTT.

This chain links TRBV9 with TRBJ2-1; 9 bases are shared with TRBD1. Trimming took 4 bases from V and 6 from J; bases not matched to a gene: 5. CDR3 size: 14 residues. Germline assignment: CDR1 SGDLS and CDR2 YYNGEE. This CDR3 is CASSIATGGNEQFF. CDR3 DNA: TGTGCCAGCAGCATAGCGACAGGGGGCAATGAGCAGTTCTTC. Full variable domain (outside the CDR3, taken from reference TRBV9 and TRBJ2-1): DSGVTQTPKHLITATGQRVTLRCSPRSGDLSVYWYQQSLDQGLQFLIQYYNGEERAKGNILERFSAQQFPDLHSELNLSSLELGDSALYFCASSIATGGNEQFFGPGTRLTVL.

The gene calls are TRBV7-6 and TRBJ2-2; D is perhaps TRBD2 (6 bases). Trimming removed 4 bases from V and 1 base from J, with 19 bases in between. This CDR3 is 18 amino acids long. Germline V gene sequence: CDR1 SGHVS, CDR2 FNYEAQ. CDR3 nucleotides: TGTGCCAGCAGCTCCGTTAGTGGGGGGAAGAGGAACACCGGGGAGCTGTTTTTT. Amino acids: CASSSVSGGKRNTGELFF.

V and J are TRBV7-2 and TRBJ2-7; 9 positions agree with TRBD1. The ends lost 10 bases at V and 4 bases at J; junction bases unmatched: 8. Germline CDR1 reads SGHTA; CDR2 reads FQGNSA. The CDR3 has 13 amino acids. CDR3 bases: TGTGCCACGGGAGACAGGGGGAGGTACGAGCAGTACTTC. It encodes CATGDRGRYEQYF.

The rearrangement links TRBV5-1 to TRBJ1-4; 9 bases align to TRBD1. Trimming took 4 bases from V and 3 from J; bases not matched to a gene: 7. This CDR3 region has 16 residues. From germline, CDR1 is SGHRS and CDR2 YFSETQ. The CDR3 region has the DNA TGCGCCAGCAGCATCACAGGGGGCTTGGCTAATGAAAAACTGTTTTTT. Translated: CASSITGGLANEKLFF.

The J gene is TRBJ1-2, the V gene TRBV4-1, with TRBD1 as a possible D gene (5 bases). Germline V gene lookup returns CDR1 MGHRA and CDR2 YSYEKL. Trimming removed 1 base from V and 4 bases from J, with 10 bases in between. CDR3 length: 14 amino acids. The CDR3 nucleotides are TGCGCCAGCAGCCAAGCTTCAGGGACCTATGGCTACACCTTC. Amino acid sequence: CASSQASGTYGYTF.

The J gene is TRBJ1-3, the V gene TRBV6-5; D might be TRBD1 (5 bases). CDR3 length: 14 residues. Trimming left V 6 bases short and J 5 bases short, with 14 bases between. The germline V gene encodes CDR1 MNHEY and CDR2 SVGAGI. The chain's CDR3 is CASRSGQGRNTIYF. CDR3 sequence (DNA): TGTGCCAGCAGATCCGGACAAGGCCGAAACACCATATATTTT.

This CDR3 reads CASSPQGQGTDTQYF. DNA of the CDR3: TGTGCCAGCTCACCACAGGGGCAGGGCACAGATACGCAGTATTTT. The rearrangement uses TRBV18 and TRBJ2-3; D is perhaps TRBD1 (5 bases). V lost 1 base to trimming and J lost 1 base, with 9 bases between them. This CDR3 is 15 amino acids long. CDR1 and CDR2 (germline): KGHSH, LQKENI.

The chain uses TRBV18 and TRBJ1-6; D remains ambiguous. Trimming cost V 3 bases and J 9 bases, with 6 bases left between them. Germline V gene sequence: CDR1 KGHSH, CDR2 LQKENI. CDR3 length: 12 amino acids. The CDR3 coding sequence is TGTGCCAGCTCACCCGACCTTTCACCCCTCCACTTT. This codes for CASSPDLSPLHF.

CDR3 sequence reads: CASSLGGQGHSPLHF. The DNA for the CDR3 is TGTGCCAGCAGCTTAGGGGGACAGGGGCATTCACCCCTCCACTTT. V gene TRBV7-9 combines with J gene TRBJ1-6, with TRBD1 matching over 10 bases. Germline-derived CDR1 and CDR2 are SEHNR and FQNEAQ (reference sequence). The CDR3 is 15 residues long. V was pared by 1 base and J by 8 bases, with 2 bases of the junction left unmatched.

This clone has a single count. The CDR3 DNA is TGTGCCAGCAGCAGTAAACGGACCGGGTCGAAGGTCGAACACCGGGGAGCTGTTTTT. Its protein product is CASSSKRTGSKVEHRGAVF. The chain joins TRBV21-1 to TRBJ2-2; TRBD2 reflects the table's D call only, with no check against the DNA. TRBV21-1 is described as a pseudogene. This CDR3 region has 19 residues.

This chain's CDR3 is CASSLSLANTGELFF. The CDR3 DNA is TGTGCCAGCAGCTTAAGTCTCGCAAACACCGGGGAGCTGTTTTTT. This chain uses TRBV7-3 with TRBJ2-2; D gene unclear. Trimming shortened V by 1 base and J by 2 bases, and 8 bases separated the two germline ends. The CDR3 has 15 amino acids. Germline-derived CDR1 and CDR2 are SGHTA and FQGTGA.

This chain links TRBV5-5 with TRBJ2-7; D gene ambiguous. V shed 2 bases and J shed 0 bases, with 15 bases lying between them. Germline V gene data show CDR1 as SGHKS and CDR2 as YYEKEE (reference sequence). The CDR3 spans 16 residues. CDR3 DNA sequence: TGTGCCAGCAGCTTCCAAAGCGTTATGGGCTCCTACGAGCAGTACTTC. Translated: CASSFQSVMGSYEQYF.

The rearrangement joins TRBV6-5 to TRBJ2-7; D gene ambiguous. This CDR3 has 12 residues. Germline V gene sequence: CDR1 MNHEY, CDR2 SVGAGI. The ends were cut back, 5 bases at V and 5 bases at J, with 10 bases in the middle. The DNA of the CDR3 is TGTGCCAGCAGTAGAAGGATGAACGAGCAGTACTTC. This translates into CASSRRMNEQYF.

The CDR3 DNA is TGTGCCAGCAGTTCCGGACAGGGGCTACAGCCCCAGCATTTT. Residues: CASSSGQGLQPQHF. The chain employs TRBV27 and TRBJ1-5; TRBD1 aligns across 9 bases. The length of the CDR3 is 14 residues. Germline lookup yields CDR1 MNHEY and CDR2 SMNVEV (reference sequence). The V and J ends lost 4 bases and 7 bases, in that order; junction bases with no gene match: 5.

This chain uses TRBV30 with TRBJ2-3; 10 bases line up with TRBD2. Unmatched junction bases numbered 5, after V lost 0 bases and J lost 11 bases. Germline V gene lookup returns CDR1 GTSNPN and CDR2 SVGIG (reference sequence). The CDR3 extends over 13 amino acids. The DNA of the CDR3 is TGTGCCTGGAGTGTACAGGAGCGGGGGGGGCAGTATTTT. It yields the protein CAWSVQERGGQYF.

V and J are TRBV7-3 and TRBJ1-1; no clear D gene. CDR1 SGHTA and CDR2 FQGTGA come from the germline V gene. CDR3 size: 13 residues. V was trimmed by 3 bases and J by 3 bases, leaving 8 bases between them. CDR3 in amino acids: CASSFGKHTEAFF. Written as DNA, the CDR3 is TGTGCCAGCAGCTTCGGTAAGCACACTGAAGCTTTCTTT.

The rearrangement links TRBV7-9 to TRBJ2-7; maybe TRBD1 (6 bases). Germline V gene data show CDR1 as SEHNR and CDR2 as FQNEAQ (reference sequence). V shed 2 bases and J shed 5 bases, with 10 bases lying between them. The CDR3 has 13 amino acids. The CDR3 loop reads CASSLTGSNEQYF. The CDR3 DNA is TGTGCCAGCAGCTTAACAGGGAGCAACGAGCAGTACTTC.